Presented here are 32 T cell receptor beta chains from one specimen sequenced in a study of cytomegalovirus exposure and HLA in healthy donors. Primers included in the PCR were 60 Vbeta and 13 Jbeta primers. Using immunoSEQ multiplex PCR, the repertoire was profiled, and TCRdb retains in-frame clones only, with some absent. The table shows over 200,000 clones, with about 80% occurring only once. Input material: PBMCs. Receptors originate from a woman between 40 and 55 years old in good health and CMV-seronegative.

V is TRBV13 and J is TRBJ2-3; D is possibly TRBD2 (6 bases). CDR1 is PRHDT, CDR2 FYEKMQ, per germline (reference sequence). This CDR3 region has 16 residues. V lost 1 base and J 4 bases, leaving 15 bases between the germline ends. The CDR3 region is CASSLVSGGLADTQYF. In nucleotides, the CDR3 is TGTGCCAGCAGCTTAGTGTCCGGGGGATTGGCAGATACGCAGTATTTT.

This chain connects TRBV20-1 to TRBJ2-4; 7 positions agree with TRBD1. The CDR3 runs 11 residues. Germline loops: CDR1 DFQATT, CDR2 SNEGSKA (reference sequence). Unmatched junction bases numbered 8, after V lost 3 bases and J lost 15 bases. CDR3 sequence: CSASNRGIWYF. Here the CDR3 DNA reads TGCAGTGCTAGTAACAGGGGCATCTGGTACTTC.

The chain joins TRBV19 to TRBJ2-2; D possibly corresponds to TRBD2 (7 bases). There are 17 residues in the CDR3. Germline V gene lookup returns CDR1 LNHDA and CDR2 SQIVND (reference sequence). Trimming shortened V by 6 bases and J by 1 base, and 18 bases separated the two germline ends. CDR3 bases: TGTGCCAGTAGCCAAAAGGGAGGGGGGTGGAACACCGGGGAGCTGTTTTTT. Its translation is CASSQKGGGWNTGELFF.

The chain carries TRBV2 and TRBJ2-4, with D hard to call. The germline CDR1 and CDR2 sequences are SNHLY and FYNNEI. The V and J ends lost 1 base and 12 bases respectively, with 13 bases between them. This CDR3 is 13 amino acids long. The CDR3 loop reads CASSEGPDLSQYF. As DNA, the CDR3 is TGTGCCAGCAGTGAAGGGCCCGATTTGTCTCAGTACTTC. The full variable domain, rest sourced from reference TRBV2 and TRBJ2-4, is EPEVTQTPSHQVTQMGQEVILRCVPISNHLYFYWYRQILGQKVEFLVSFYNNEISEKSEIFDDQFSVERPDGSNFTLKIRSTKLEDSAMYFCASSEGPDLSQYFGAGTRLSVL.

The chain joins TRBV2 to TRBJ1-4, with D possibly TRBD1 on 5 matching bases. Trimming stripped 4 bases from V and 5 bases from J, with 8 bases between. There are 13 residues in the CDR3. Germline assignment: CDR1 SNHLY and CDR2 FYNNEI. The CDR3 region has the DNA TGTGCCAGCAGTGGATCAGGGAATGAAAAACTGTTTTTT. Protein product: CASSGSGNEKLFF.

The CDR3 reads CASSGQGANEKLFF. The CDR3, as DNA: TGCGCCAGCAGCGGACAGGGGGCTAATGAAAAACTGTTTTTT. The rearrangement links TRBV5-1 to TRBJ1-4; 10 positions match TRBD1. Germline V gene sequence: CDR1 SGHRS, CDR2 YFSETQ. V lost 4 bases to trimming and J lost 3 bases; unmatched junction nucleotides: 0. The CDR3 contains 14 residues.

The chain carries TRBV6-5 and TRBJ1-1; D uncertain. Germline CDR1 and CDR2: MNHEY and SVGAGI. The CDR3 is 13 amino acids. V was trimmed by 2 bases and J by 1 base, leaving 5 bases between them. The CDR3 spells CASSYEQNTEAFF. CDR3 DNA: TGTGCCAGCAGTTACGAACAGAACACTGAAGCTTTCTTT.

The chain is built from TRBV6-6 and TRBJ2-1; unclear D gene. CDR1 MNHNY and CDR2 SVGAGI come from the germline V gene (reference sequence). The CDR3 is 13 residues long. V was shortened by 6 bases and J by 2 bases, with 8 bases between the two germline ends. The CDR3 here is CASSPGPYNEQFF. CDR3 sequence (DNA): TGTGCCAGCAGCCCTGGCCCCTACAATGAGCAGTTCTTC.

The chain links TRBV6-1 to TRBJ1-1; unclear D gene. This CDR3 has 12 residues. V lost 2 bases to trimming and J lost 7 bases, with 8 bases between them. Looked up from germline, CDR1 is MNHNS and CDR2 is SASEGT. The CDR3: CASSEIGSEAFF. CDR3 in DNA: TGTGCCAGCAGTGAAATTGGGAGTGAAGCTTTCTTT.

V gene TRBV7-2 combines with J gene TRBJ2-5; a possible D gene is TRBD2 (7 bases). Germline loops: CDR1 SGHTA, CDR2 FQGNSA. CDR3 length equals 14 residues. Trimming pared 1 base from V and 4 bases from J, leaving 10 bases between. CDR3 in DNA: TGTGCCAGCAGCTTAGGGGGGGGGCGAGAGACCCAGTACTTC. It encodes CASSLGGGRETQYF.

The chain couples TRBV11-2 to TRBJ1-1; D remains unclear. The germline V gene encodes CDR1 SGHAT and CDR2 FQNNGV. V lost 6 bases and J 3 bases, leaving 5 bases between the germline ends. There are 11 residues in the CDR3. Here the CDR3 DNA reads TGTGCCAGCAGTTACTACACTGAAGCTTTCTTT. Protein sequence: CASSYYTEAFF.

The chain couples TRBV27 to TRBJ2-7, with 7 bases matching TRBD2. V was pared by 2 bases and J by 3 bases, with 4 bases of the junction left unmatched. Germline V gene data show CDR1 as MNHEY and CDR2 as SMNVEV (reference sequence). The CDR3 runs to 14 residues. CDR3 region: CASSLRSGGYEQYF. The CDR3 DNA is TGTGCCAGCAGTTTACGCTCGGGGGGCTACGAGCAGTACTTC.

V and J are TRBV6-4 and TRBJ2-1; 10 bases fit TRBD2. The CDR3 extends over 15 amino acids. V shed 4 bases and J 3 bases; nucleotides not matched to a gene: 3. The germline gives CDR1 MRHNA, CDR2 SNTAGT. The CDR3: CASSGGLADYNEQFF. The CDR3 DNA is TGTGCCAGCAGTGGCGGACTAGCGGACTACAATGAGCAGTTCTTC.

The rearrangement uses TRBV10-3 and TRBJ2-1; D is possibly TRBD2 (7 bases). Germline V CDR1 and CDR2: ENHRY, SYGVKD. The ends were cut back, 6 bases at V and 5 bases at J, with 17 bases in the middle. The CDR3 runs to 15 residues. The CDR3 reads CAISRGWGGDNEQFF. In nucleotides, the CDR3 is TGTGCCATCAGCCGGGGATGGGGGGGCGACAATGAGCAGTTCTTC.

V usage is TRBV2 and J usage is TRBJ1-5, with 7 bases lining up with TRBD1. V lost 1 base and J lost 4; bases outside the gene matches: 4. CDR1 is SNHLY, CDR2 FYNNEI, per germline. This CDR3 has 15 amino acids. CDR3 in DNA: TGTGCCAGCAGTGAAGTCAGGGACAGAAATCAGCCCCAGCATTTT. Encoded protein: CASSEVRDRNQPQHF.

V is TRBV25-1 and J is TRBJ1-5; 8 bases are a match to TRBD1. Germline-derived CDR1 and CDR2 are MGHDK and SYGVNS. This CDR3 is 16 amino acids long. V trimming: 5 bases; J trimming: 0 bases; junction bases outside the gene matches: 6. The CDR3 DNA reads TGTGCCAGCAGTCCCACAGGGGGGGATAGCAATCAGCCCCAGCATTTT. Protein product: CASSPTGGDSNQPQHF.

The chain uses TRBV7-9 and TRBJ1-2; the D is unclear. The V gene's germline CDR1 is SEHNR and CDR2 FQNEAQ (reference sequence). The CDR3 extends over 15 amino acids. The germline V and J ends were trimmed by 5 bases and 1 base, with 14 bases remaining between them. The DNA for the CDR3 is TGTGCCAGCAGCCCCAGAGGGAGTGTTAACTATGGCTACACCTTC. It is translated as CASSPRGSVNYGYTF.

The genes are TRBV5-1 and TRBJ2-7; tentative D call: TRBD1 (6 bases). The CDR3 length is 15 residues. V was trimmed by 4 bases and J by 5 bases, leaving 19 bases between them. CDR1 SGHRS and CDR2 YFSETQ come from the germline V gene. The chain's CDR3 is CASSLGGQGINEQYF. Written as DNA, the CDR3 is TGCGCCAGCAGCCTCGGCGGGCAGGGGATCAACGAGCAGTACTTC.

This chain connects TRBV7-2 to TRBJ2-7; 8 nucleotides align to TRBD2. Germline trimming cut 4 bases from V and 0 bases from J; bases unmatched to any gene: 8. CDR3 length equals 16 residues. CDR1 SGHTA and CDR2 FQGNSA come from the germline V gene. For the CDR3, the DNA is TGTGCCAGCAGCTACCATAGCGGGGTCCCCTCCTACGAGCAGTACTTC. This codes for CASSYHSGVPSYEQYF.

The chain carries TRBV5-1 and TRBJ2-7; 7 positions agree with TRBD2. Germline CDR1 and CDR2: SGHRS and YFSETQ. This CDR3 is 15 amino acids long. V dropped 4 bases and J dropped 6; count of bases not matched to a gene: 13. The CDR3 region has the DNA TGCGCCAGCAGCCGCCTCAGGGAGGGGACCTCCGAGCAGTACTTC. It encodes CASSRLREGTSEQYF. The full variable domain, its missing parts supplied by reference TRBV5-1 and TRBJ2-7, is KAGVTQTPRYLIKTRGQQVTLSCSPISGHRSVSWYQQTPGQGLQFLFEYFSETQRNKGNFPGRFSGRQFSNSRSEMNVSTLELGDSALYLCASSRLREGTSEQYFGPGTRLTVT.

The J gene is TRBJ1-4, the V gene TRBV7-9; 7 positions match TRBD1. Germline V gene data show CDR1 as SEHNR and CDR2 as FQNEAQ (reference sequence). The CDR3 totals 15 residues. Trimming removed 6 bases from V and 1 base from J; junction bases left unmatched: 5. The CDR3 protein is CASSFRQGTNEKLFF. CDR3 DNA: TGTGCCAGCAGTTTCCGACAGGGAACTAATGAAAAACTGTTTTTT.

The rearrangement joins TRBV4-2 to TRBJ1-5; possibly TRBD1 for D (5 bases). The CDR3 is made up of 16 amino acids. V dropped 1 base and J dropped 2 bases, with 12 bases sitting between them. The germline V gene encodes CDR1 LGHNA and CDR2 YNFKEQ. CDR3 bases: TGTGCCAGCAGCCAAGGCTCGCAGGGCGGCAATCAGCCCCAGCATTTT. Translating it yields CASSQGSQGGNQPQHF.

This chain uses TRBV2 with TRBJ1-1; D might be TRBD1 (5 bases). This CDR3 contains 12 residues. Germline CDR1 reads SNHLY; CDR2 reads FYNNEI. Between the trimmed V and J ends, which lost 6 bases and 7 bases, there was a span of 12 bases. Here the CDR3 reads CASRGGMGEAFF. The CDR3 DNA follows: TGTGCCAGCAGGGGGGGGATGGGTGAAGCTTTCTTT.

This clone was detected only a few times. The J gene is TRBJ1-5, the V gene TRBV4-2; D is perhaps TRBD1 (5 bases). This CDR3 has 14 amino acids. Trimming left V 0 bases short and J 6 bases short, with 9 bases between. From germline, CDR1 is LGHNA and CDR2 YNFKEQ. The CDR3 here is CASSQEGLAQPQHF. DNA of the CDR3: TGTGCCAGCAGCCAAGAGGGGCTTGCTCAGCCCCAGCATTTT.

The chain carries TRBV19 and TRBJ1-2, with 8 nucleotides matching TRBD1. Germline V gives CDR1 LNHDA, CDR2 SQIVND (reference sequence). V shed 5 bases, J shed 8 bases, and the junction held 10 bases outside the gene matches. The CDR3 runs 14 residues. CDR3 region: CASSPQIGTGGYTF. Here the CDR3 DNA reads TGTGCCAGTAGTCCACAGATAGGGACAGGAGGCTACACCTTC.

This clone was seen once. This CDR3 reads CASTSDNGYEQYF. In DNA form, the CDR3 reads TGTGCCAGCACCTCGGACAACGGCTACGAGCAGTACTTC. The chain combines TRBV6-6 with TRBJ2-7, with a possible D match to TRBD1 (5 bases). Trimming removed 7 bases at V and 3 bases at J, with 13 bases between. The germline V gene has CDR1 MNHNY and CDR2 SVGAGI (reference sequence). This CDR3 has 13 amino acids.

In DNA, the CDR3 is TGTGCCAGCATGGAGGGCAGGCGTCTCTATGGCTACACCTTC. Residues: CASMEGRRLYGYTF. The gene calls are TRBV19 and TRBJ1-2, with D unresolved. Trimming took off 9 bases at V and 4 bases at J, with 18 bases between the two ends. CDR3 length: 14 amino acids. The germline V gene encodes CDR1 LNHDA and CDR2 SQIVND (reference sequence).

The chain links TRBV9 to TRBJ2-7, with D uncertain. Germline values: CDR1 SGDLS, CDR2 YYNGEE. Trimming pared 4 bases from V and 3 bases from J, leaving 14 bases between. The CDR3 covers 14 residues. As DNA, the CDR3 is TGTGCCAGCAGCCCAGAGGCGCGACTCTACGAGCAGTACTTC. Protein sequence: CASSPEARLYEQYF.

This clone was picked up a small number of times. The V call is TRBV7-2, the J call TRBJ1-3; no firm D call. The CDR3 covers 14 residues. Germline assignment: CDR1 SGHTA and CDR2 FQGNSA. The germline V and J ends were trimmed by 4 bases and 0 bases, with 7 bases remaining between them. The CDR3 spells CASSSPDSGNTIYF. The CDR3 DNA follows: TGTGCCAGCAGCTCACCAGACTCTGGAAACACCATATATTTT.

V and J are TRBV20-1 and TRBJ2-3; D gene unclear. Germline V gene data show CDR1 as DFQATT and CDR2 as SNEGSKA (reference sequence). The CDR3 is made up of 11 amino acids. Trimming removed 3 bases at V and 4 bases at J, with 5 bases between. CDR3 region: CSASRADTQYF. CDR3 in DNA: TGCAGTGCTAGTCGGGCAGATACGCAGTATTTT.

V is TRBV14 and J is TRBJ1-2; D may be TRBD1 (5 bases). V lost 2 bases to trimming and J lost 0 bases, with 13 bases between them. The length of the CDR3 is 16 residues. The V gene's germline CDR1 is SGHDN and CDR2 FVKESK. The DNA of the CDR3 is TGTGCCAGCAGCCAAACGTTCCGGGACTCTAACTATGGCTACACCTTC. Amino acid sequence: CASSQTFRDSNYGYTF.

This clone was picked up one time. CDR3 DNA sequence: TGTGCCAGCAGCCAAGAAGAGGGGACACTAATACAAGAGACCCAGTACTTC. It specifies CASSQEEGTLIQETQYF. This sequence joins TRBV14 and TRBJ2-5, with D possibly being TRBD1 (6 bases). The germline V and J ends were trimmed by 0 bases and 2 bases, with 16 bases remaining between them. Per germline, CDR1 SGHDN and CDR2 FVKESK. This CDR3 is 17 amino acids long.